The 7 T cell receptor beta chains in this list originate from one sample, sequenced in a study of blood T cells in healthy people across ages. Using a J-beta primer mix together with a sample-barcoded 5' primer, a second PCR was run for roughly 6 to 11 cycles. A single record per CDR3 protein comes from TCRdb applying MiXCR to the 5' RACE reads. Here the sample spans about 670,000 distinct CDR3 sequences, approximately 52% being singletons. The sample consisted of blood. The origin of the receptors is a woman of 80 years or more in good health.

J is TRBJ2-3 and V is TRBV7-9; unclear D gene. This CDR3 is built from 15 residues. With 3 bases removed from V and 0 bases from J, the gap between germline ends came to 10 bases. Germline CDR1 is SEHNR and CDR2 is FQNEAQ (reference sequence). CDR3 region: CASSFLASSTDTQYF. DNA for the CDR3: TGTGCCAGCAGCTTTCTGGCCTCCAGCACAGATACGCAGTATTTT.

Written as DNA, the CDR3 is TGTGCCAGCAGCTTAAGCGGGACAGAGCAAGAGACCCAGTACTTC. It encodes CASSLSGTEQETQYF. The chain links TRBV11-2 to TRBJ2-5, with D perhaps matching TRBD1 or TRBD2 (7 bases each). Germline CDR1 is SGHAT and CDR2 is FQNNGV. The ends were cut back, 2 bases at V and 2 bases at J, with 12 bases in the middle. This CDR3 is 15 amino acids long.

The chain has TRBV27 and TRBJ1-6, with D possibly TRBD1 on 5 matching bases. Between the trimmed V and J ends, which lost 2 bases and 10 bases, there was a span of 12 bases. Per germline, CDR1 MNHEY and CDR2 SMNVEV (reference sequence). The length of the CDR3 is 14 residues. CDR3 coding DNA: TGTGCCAGCAGTTTACGCCAGGGAGTATCACCCCTCCACTTT. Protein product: CASSLRQGVSPLHF.

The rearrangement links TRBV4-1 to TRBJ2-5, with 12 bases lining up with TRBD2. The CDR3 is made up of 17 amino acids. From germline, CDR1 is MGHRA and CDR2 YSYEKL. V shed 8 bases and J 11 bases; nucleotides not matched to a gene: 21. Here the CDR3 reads CASFPNPTSGSSYEQYF. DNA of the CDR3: TGCGCCAGCTTCCCAAATCCGACTAGCGGGAGTTCGTATGAGCAGTACTTC.

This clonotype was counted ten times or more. The CDR3 coding sequence is TGTGCCAGCAGTTCCAGCAGGGGAAGGTACGAGCAGTACTTC. This encodes CASSSSRGRYEQYF. The chain employs TRBV12-3 or TRBV12-4 and TRBJ2-7; TRBD1 is a possible D gene (6 bases). The germline V and J ends were trimmed by 4 bases and 4 bases, with 14 bases remaining between them. The CDR3 extends over 14 amino acids.

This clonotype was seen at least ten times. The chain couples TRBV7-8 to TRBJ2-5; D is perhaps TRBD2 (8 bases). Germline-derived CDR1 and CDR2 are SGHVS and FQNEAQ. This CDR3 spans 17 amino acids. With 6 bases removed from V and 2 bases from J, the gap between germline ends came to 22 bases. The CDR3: CASSQGGGTRLQETQYF. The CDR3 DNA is TGTGCCAGCAGTCAGGGGGGTGGGACTAGACTTCAAGAGACCCAGTACTTC.

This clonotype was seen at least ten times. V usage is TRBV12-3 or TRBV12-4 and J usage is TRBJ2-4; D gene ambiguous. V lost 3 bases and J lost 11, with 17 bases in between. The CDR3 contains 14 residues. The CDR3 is CASSLSGPKALQYF. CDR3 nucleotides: TGTGCCAGCAGTTTGAGTGGGCCCAAAGCCCTTCAGTACTTC.